This T cell receptor beta chain was found in a study of T cells after yellow fever vaccination. Background on the study: Low-cell-number fractions underwent preparation using SMART-Seq v4 Ultra Low Input.

This clonotype has a count of ten or more. The antigen remains unidentified. Overall study findings and caveats: Weaker overall, the secondary response nonetheless peaked faster (day 5 versus 15).

V lost 5 bases and J lost 7, with 19 bases in between. The CDR3 is 15 residues long. Germline V lookup: CDR1 SGHTA, CDR2 FQGNSA. For TCR, cDNA came from 5'RACE template switching, which added a universal primer site and UMIs. One entry per CDR3 protein, called by TCRdb with MiXCR from the 5' RACE reads. The sample has roughly 120,000 distinct CDR3 sequences, around 7.2% seen once; the top ten hold roughly 2.5%. The chain links TRBV7-2 to TRBJ2-3, with a weak D call TRBD2 (6 bases). The sequence was obtained from a man younger than 30 who received the YFV17D yellow fever vaccine. The sequenced sample was CD4+ T cells sorted from PBMCs, obtained roughly 47 days after the first yellow fever vaccination. The CDR3 is CASSPRLSAGNTQYF. CDR3 sequence (DNA): TGTGCCAGCAGCCCCCGGTTATCCGCGGGGAATACGCAGTATTTT.